Listed here are 23 T cell receptor beta chains from one sample, sequenced in a study of OX40 agonist ivuxolimab in advanced cancers. The library was produced with the immunoSEQ multiplex PCR assay. Imported from immuneACCESS, the table was reduced by TCRdb to in-frame sequences with V and J called. These copies leave out some clones; in studies compared against another copy, an unresolved V gene accounts for under half, and the cause of the remainder is not known. A total of 55,000 to 80,000 clones appear in this sample, 88% of them only once. The top ten clonotypes cover 0.25% to 0.3% of the sample. Sequencing used CD4+ or CD8+ T cells sorted from blood, obtained in a trial of the OX40 agonist ivuxolimab. The receptors were gathered from an adult with an advanced solid tumor such as melanoma, head and neck, liver or kidney cancer.

The rearrangement joins TRBV7-9 to TRBJ2-1; D is possibly TRBD2 (6 bases). Germline values: CDR1 SEHNR, CDR2 FQNEAQ (reference sequence). This CDR3 contains 16 residues. Trimming left V 5 bases short and J 0 bases short, with 14 bases between. CDR3 DNA: TGTGCCAGCAGCCGTAAGCGGGTTTACTCCTACAATGAGCAGTTCTTC. Translation gives CASSRKRVYSYNEQFF.

This chain connects TRBV19 to TRBJ2-3; 8 nucleotides match TRBD2. CDR1 is LNHDA and CDR2 is SQIVND in the germline V gene (reference sequence). V lost 1 base and J lost 6; bases outside the gene matches: 9. This CDR3 has 16 amino acids. CDR3 coding DNA: TGTGCCAGTAGTATAGGAGTAGCGGGGCCTTCGGATACGCAGTATTTT. This codes for CASSIGVAGPSDTQYF.

This rearrangement joins TRBV5-1 to TRBJ2-2; 10 bases align to TRBD2. The CDR3 has 17 residues. Germline values: CDR1 SGHRS, CDR2 YFSETQ. Trimming at V came to 3 bases and at J to 1 base, leaving 6 bases not matched to a gene. CDR3 bases: TGCGCCAGCAGCTCCCAAGGACTAGCGGTGAACACCGGGGAGCTGTTTTTT. Translated, it gives CASSSQGLAVNTGELFF.

CDR3 loop: CASSPLTGTGSSEQYF. The CDR3 DNA reads TGTGCCAGCTCCCCTTTGACCGGGACAGGGAGTAGCGAGCAGTACTTC. The chain links TRBV18 to TRBJ2-7, with 9 bases fitting TRBD1. The junction had 15 bases not matched to a gene; V was cut back by 6 bases and J by 6 bases. Germline CDR1 KGHSH, CDR2 LQKENI. The CDR3 loop spans 16 amino acids. Full variable domain (remainder filled in from reference TRBV18 and TRBJ2-7): NAGVMQNPRHLVRRRGQEARLRCSPMKGHSHVYWYRQLPEEGLKFMVYLQKENIIDESGMPKERFSAEFPKEGPSILRIQQVVRGDSAAYFCASSPLTGTGSSEQYFGPGTRLTVT.

The chain combines TRBV6-1 with TRBJ2-7; D is unresolved. Trimming removed 5 bases from V and 3 bases from J, with 11 bases in between. In germline, CDR1 is MNHNS, CDR2 SASEGT. The CDR3 has 13 amino acids. The DNA of the CDR3 is TGTGCCAGCAGTATCGAAGGGCTCTACGAGCAGTACTTC. Residues: CASSIEGLYEQYF.

The chain employs TRBV5-4 and TRBJ2-4; TRBD1 is a possible D gene (5 bases). This CDR3 region has 13 residues. Germline V lookup: CDR1 SGHNT, CDR2 YYREEE (reference sequence). V was clipped by 9 bases and J by 4 bases, with 14 bases between them. The CDR3 loop is CANPQQEKNIQYF. In DNA form, the CDR3 reads TGTGCCAACCCTCAACAGGAGAAAAACATTCAGTACTTC.

This chain connects TRBV13 to TRBJ2-4; D is perhaps TRBD1 (5 bases). V dropped 4 bases and J dropped 6 bases, with 19 bases sitting between them. Looked up from germline, CDR1 is PRHDT and CDR2 is FYEKMQ (reference sequence). This CDR3 has 16 amino acids. CDR3 in DNA: TGTGCCAGCAGCTCTCCCTCATACAGGATAGGAAACATTCAGTACTTC. It translates to CASSSPSYRIGNIQYF.

The V and J genes are TRBV2 and TRBJ2-1; 13 bases are a match to TRBD2. Germline loops: CDR1 SNHLY, CDR2 FYNNEI. V gave up 4 bases and J gave up 8 bases; unmatched junction bases: 2. This CDR3 spans 14 amino acids. CDR3 DNA sequence: TGTGCCAGCAGTGGGACTAGCGGGAGCCATGAGCAGTTCTTC. Its protein is CASSGTSGSHEQFF.

V gene TRBV19 combines with J gene TRBJ1-2; D perhaps matches TRBD1 (5 bases). This CDR3 spans 13 amino acids. Per germline, CDR1 LNHDA and CDR2 SQIVND (reference sequence). V lost 5 bases and J 2 bases, leaving 9 bases between the germline ends. CDR3 amino acids: CASSPDRNYGYTF. The CDR3, as DNA: TGTGCCAGTAGTCCCGACAGAAACTATGGCTACACCTTC.

This chain uses TRBV5-4 with TRBJ1-1; 8 bases line up with TRBD1. J gave up 2 bases and V 4 bases, and 4 bases lay outside the gene matches. CDR3 size: 14 residues. Germline V CDR1 and CDR2: SGHNT, YYREEE (reference sequence). In DNA form, the CDR3 reads TGTGCCAGCAGCAAGGGACAGGAAAACACTGAAGCTTTCTTT. Translating it yields CASSKGQENTEAFF.

V and J are TRBV15 and TRBJ2-2; weak D call: TRBD2 (7 bases). Trimming took off 1 base at V and 11 bases at J, with 14 bases between the two ends. This CDR3 has 14 amino acids. Germline loops: CDR1 LNHNV, CDR2 YYDKDF (reference sequence). CDR3 sequence: CATSRVGGRGELFF. CDR3 nucleotide sequence: TGTGCCACCAGCAGAGTGGGGGGGCGGGGAGAGCTGTTTTTT.

This sequence joins TRBV14 and TRBJ2-5; the match to TRBD2 covers 12 bases. Looked up from germline, CDR1 is SGHDN and CDR2 is FVKESK. Germline trimming cut 4 bases from V and 5 bases from J; bases unmatched to any gene: 5. The length of the CDR3 is 15 residues. The CDR3 DNA reads as TGTGCCAGCAGCCCCCGACTAGCGGGAGAGGAGACCCAGTACTTC. Translating it yields CASSPRLAGEETQYF.

The V gene is TRBV7-9, the J gene TRBJ2-3; D is uncertain. The CDR3 is made up of 14 amino acids. The germline CDR1 and CDR2 sequences are SEHNR and FQNEAQ (reference sequence). The V end was cut by 3 bases, the J end by 6 bases, with 13 bases between. The CDR3 region has the DNA TGTGCCAGCAGCTTGGCGGTGGGCCTGGATACGCAGTATTTT. Translation: CASSLAVGLDTQYF.

The CDR3 here is CASSLILAGVGNEQFF. DNA of the CDR3: TGCGCCAGCAGCCTGATACTAGCGGGAGTAGGGAATGAGCAGTTCTTC. This rearrangement joins TRBV5-1 to TRBJ2-1; 11 bases fit TRBD2. CDR3 size: 16 residues. The germline V gene has CDR1 SGHRS and CDR2 YFSETQ. J gave up 7 bases and V 4 bases, and 10 bases lay outside the gene matches.

The chain combines TRBV11-3 with TRBJ2-3, with 10 bases lining up with TRBD2. The germline V gene encodes CDR1 SGHNT and CDR2 YENEEA. The CDR3 spans 12 residues. V lost 5 bases and J lost 10; bases outside the gene matches: 3. The CDR3 sequence: CASSRSGRAQYF. CDR3 DNA sequence: TGTGCCAGCAGCCGAAGCGGGAGGGCGCAGTATTTT.

The chain links TRBV5-1 to TRBJ2-7; 8 bases are a match to TRBD1. Germline lookup yields CDR1 SGHRS and CDR2 YFSETQ. The CDR3 spans 15 residues. V trimming: 1 base; J trimming: 6 bases; junction bases outside the gene matches: 9. The CDR3 here is CASSLPTGVVSEQYF. CDR3 nucleotide sequence: TGCGCCAGCAGCTTGCCGACAGGGGTCGTCTCCGAGCAGTACTTC.

The rearrangement uses TRBV29-1 and TRBJ1-1; maybe TRBD1 (6 bases). The CDR3 has 10 residues. V shed 7 bases and J shed 4 bases, with 7 bases lying between them. Looked up from germline, CDR1 is SQVTM and CDR2 is ANQGSEA. CDR3 loop: CSGGATEAFF. CDR3 sequence (DNA): TGCAGCGGGGGGGCCACTGAAGCTTTCTTT.

This chain links TRBV5-6 with TRBJ1-1; 7 nucleotides match TRBD1. The germline gives CDR1 SGHDT, CDR2 YYEEEE. J was trimmed by 0 bases and V by 4 bases; bases with no gene match: 6. This CDR3 contains 15 residues. The CDR3 loop is CASSDRTGLNTEAFF. CDR3 nucleotides: TGTGCCAGCAGCGACCGGACAGGACTGAACACTGAAGCTTTCTTT.

The table lists this clone with a count of one. The CDR3 here is CASSLQGGSYNEQFF. DNA for the CDR3: TGTGCCAGCAGCTTACAGGGAGGATCCTACAATGAGCAGTTCTTC. The V gene is TRBV7-2, the J gene TRBJ2-1, with a possible D match to TRBD2 (6 bases). The V and J ends lost 2 bases and 1 base respectively, with 9 bases between them. The CDR3 is made up of 15 amino acids. Germline loops: CDR1 SGHTA, CDR2 FQGNSA.

V usage is TRBV7-8 and J usage is TRBJ2-5; no firm D call. Germline values: CDR1 SGHVS, CDR2 FQNEAQ. CDR3 size: 11 residues. Between the trimmed V and J ends, which lost 1 base and 4 bases, there was a span of 1 base. The CDR3 sequence: CASSLVETQYF. The CDR3 DNA reads as TGTGCCAGCAGCTTAGTAGAGACCCAGTACTTC.

This clone was detected only a few times. In DNA, the CDR3 is TGTGCCAGCAGTCGGGACAGCTATCAGCCCCAGCATTTT. Translated: CASSRDSYQPQHF. The chain is built from TRBV6-5 and TRBJ1-5; 7 bases map to TRBD1. Looked up from germline, CDR1 is MNHEY and CDR2 is SVGAGI. V dropped 5 bases and J dropped 5; count of bases not matched to a gene: 3. The CDR3 is 13 residues long.

The rearrangement uses TRBV2 and TRBJ1-2, with TRBD1 identical over 7 bases. V was pared by 4 bases and J by 4 bases, with 12 bases of the junction left unmatched. This CDR3 is 16 amino acids long. CDR1 is SNHLY and CDR2 is FYNNEI in the germline V gene. CDR3 sequence (DNA): TGTGCCAGCAGTGCCCAAAGCGGGGGGACAGCCTATGGCTACACCTTC. Its protein is CASSAQSGGTAYGYTF.

The chain links TRBV7-2 to TRBJ2-1; 11 bases agree with TRBD2. The ends lost 5 bases at V and 5 bases at J; junction bases unmatched: 8. The length of the CDR3 is 16 residues. CDR1 and CDR2 from the germline V gene are SGHTA and FQGNSA. The DNA for the CDR3 is TGTGCCAGCAGCCTAACTAGCGGGAGAGTAAACAATGAGCAGTTCTTC. As protein: CASSLTSGRVNNEQFF.